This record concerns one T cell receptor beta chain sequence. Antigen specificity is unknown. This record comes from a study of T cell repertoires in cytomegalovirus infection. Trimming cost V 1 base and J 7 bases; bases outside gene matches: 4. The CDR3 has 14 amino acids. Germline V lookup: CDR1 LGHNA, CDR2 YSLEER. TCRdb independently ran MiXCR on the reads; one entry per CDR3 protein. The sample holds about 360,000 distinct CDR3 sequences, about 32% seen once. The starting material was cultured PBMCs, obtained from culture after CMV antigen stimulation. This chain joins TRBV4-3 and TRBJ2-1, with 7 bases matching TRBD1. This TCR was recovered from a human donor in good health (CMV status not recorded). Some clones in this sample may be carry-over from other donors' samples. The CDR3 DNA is TGCGCCAGCAGCCAAGGCTTCAGGGGGAATGAGCAGTTCTTC. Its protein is CASSQGFRGNEQFF.